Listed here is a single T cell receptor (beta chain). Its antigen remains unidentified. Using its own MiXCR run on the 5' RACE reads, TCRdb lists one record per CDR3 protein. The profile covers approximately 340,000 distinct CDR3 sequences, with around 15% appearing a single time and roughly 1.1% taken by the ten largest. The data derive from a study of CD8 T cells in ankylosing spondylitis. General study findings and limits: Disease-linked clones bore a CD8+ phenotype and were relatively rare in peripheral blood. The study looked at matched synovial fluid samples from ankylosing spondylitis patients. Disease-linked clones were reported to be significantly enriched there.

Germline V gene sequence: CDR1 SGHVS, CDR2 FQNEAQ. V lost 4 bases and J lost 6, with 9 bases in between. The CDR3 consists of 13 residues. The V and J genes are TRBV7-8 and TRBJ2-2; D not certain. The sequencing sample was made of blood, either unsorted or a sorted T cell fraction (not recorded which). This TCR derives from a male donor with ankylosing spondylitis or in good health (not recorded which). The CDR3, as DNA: TGTGCCAGCAGCTACTTAGTCTCCGGGGAGCTGTTTTTT. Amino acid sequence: CASSYLVSGELFF. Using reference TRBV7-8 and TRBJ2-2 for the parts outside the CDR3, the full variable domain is GAGVSQSPRYKVAKRGQDVALRCDPISGHVSLFWYQQALGQGPEFLTYFQNEAQLDKSGLPSDRFFAERPEGSVSTLKIQRTQQEDSAVYLCASSYLVSGELFFGEGSRLTVL.